The 17 T cell receptor beta chains listed next were all sequenced from one sample in a study of blood T cell repertoires in COVID-19. TCRdb's copy holds only in-frame clones and misses some; the assay was immunoSEQ multiplex PCR. The sample includes about 300,000 clones, approximately 92% seen only once; the top ten take about 1.1%. The sequencing input was PBMCs or T cells enriched from blood (not recorded which). Receptor source: a woman aged 30 to 39 who had recovered from COVID-19.

This clone was found a few times. This sequence joins TRBV7-9 and TRBJ2-1, with 10 bases fitting TRBD2. Germline assignment: CDR1 SEHNR and CDR2 FQNEAQ (reference sequence). The CDR3 covers 16 residues. After removal of 4 bases from V and 3 bases from J, the junction contained 6 bases not matched to a gene. The CDR3 DNA sequence: TGTGCCAGCAGCTATCGAAGCGGGAGGGACTACAATGAGCAGTTCTTC. Encoded protein: CASSYRSGRDYNEQFF.

This clone was counted a few times. The rearrangement links TRBV6-5 to TRBJ2-4; TRBD1 agrees at 10 bases. J lost 6 bases, V lost 6 bases, and 2 bases had no gene match. Germline loops: CDR1 MNHEY, CDR2 SVGAGI. The CDR3 contains 13 residues. The CDR3 DNA reads as TGTGCCAGCAGCGGGACAGGGGTAAACATTCAGTACTTC. This sequence encodes CASSGTGVNIQYF.

The rearrangement links TRBV24-1 to TRBJ2-1; a possible D gene is TRBD2 (6 bases). V lost 2 bases, J lost 0 bases, and 13 bases lay in between. Germline CDR1 is KGHDR and CDR2 is SFDVKD. This CDR3 is built from 17 residues. The CDR3 sequence is CATSDSYSGDSYNEQFF. CDR3 DNA: TGTGCCACCAGTGATTCCTATAGCGGAGACTCCTACAATGAGCAGTTCTTC.

The rearrangement joins TRBV30 to TRBJ1-5; 7 bases agree with TRBD1. This CDR3 region has 15 residues. The J segment lost 1 base and the V segment lost 3 bases, leaving 6 bases of the junction unmatched. Germline V gene lookup returns CDR1 GTSNPN and CDR2 SVGIG (reference sequence). CDR3 region: CAWSPTGSSNQPQHF. CDR3 DNA: TGTGCCTGGAGCCCGACAGGGAGCAGCAATCAGCCCCAGCATTTT.

The V call is TRBV25-1, the J call TRBJ1-1; no firm D call. V lost 3 bases to trimming and J lost 8 bases, with 13 bases between them. Germline CDR1 and CDR2: MGHDK and SYGVNS. The CDR3 is made up of 13 amino acids. The CDR3 protein is CASSDLRWAEAFF. CDR3 bases: TGTGCCAGCAGTGACCTCCGTTGGGCAGAAGCTTTCTTT.

The chain links TRBV3-1 (or the pseudogene TRBV3-2) to TRBJ2-7; a weak D match, TRBD1 (7 bases). The CDR3 covers 13 residues. The V gene lost 4 bases and the J gene lost 3 bases, with 10 bases spanning the gap. Per the germline V gene, CDR1 is LGHDT and CDR2 is YNNKEL (reference sequence). This CDR3 is CASSRQGLYEQYF. DNA of the CDR3: TGTGCCAGCAGCCGACAGGGACTCTACGAGCAGTACTTC.

The genes are TRBV5-4 and TRBJ1-3; 9 positions agree with TRBD1. J gave up 11 bases and V 3 bases, and 9 bases lay outside the gene matches. The germline V gene has CDR1 SGHNT and CDR2 YYREEE (reference sequence). The CDR3 length is 14 residues. In nucleotides, the CDR3 is TGTGCCAGCAGCTCCGGACAGGGGAAACAGTCCATATATTTT. Translating gives CASSSGQGKQSIYF. Together with reference TRBV5-4 and TRBJ1-3, the CDR3 gives the full variable domain: ETGVTQSPTHLIKTRGQQVTLRCSSQSGHNTVSWYQQALGQGPQFIFQYYREEENGRGNFPPRFSGLQFPNYSSELNVNALELDDSALYLCASSSGQGKQSIYFGEGSWLTVV.

The chain uses TRBV28 and TRBJ1-2, with 9 positions matching TRBD1. Germline V gene lookup returns CDR1 MDHEN and CDR2 SYDVKM. CDR3 length: 15 amino acids. With 5 bases clipped from V and 4 bases from J, the junction kept 8 bases outside the gene matches. Written as DNA, the CDR3 is TGTGCCAGCAGTAGACAGGGGGGCGGGAGCTATGGCTACACCTTC. Protein product: CASSRQGGGSYGYTF.

This clone was counted a single time. This rearrangement joins TRBV3-1 (or the pseudogene TRBV3-2) to TRBJ1-3; TRBD1 is a possible D gene (6 bases). Germline V gene lookup returns CDR1 LGHDT and CDR2 YNNKEL (reference sequence). The CDR3 runs to 15 residues. Between the trimmed V and J ends, which lost 5 bases and 3 bases, there was a span of 14 bases. The CDR3 region is CASSSTGSGGNTIYF. CDR3 DNA sequence: TGTGCCAGCAGCTCTACAGGGAGTGGTGGAAACACCATATATTTT.

This clone appeared once. The CDR3 is CASSTYVPGTDEAFF. As DNA, the CDR3 is TGTGCCAGCAGTACCTATGTGCCCGGGACAGATGAAGCTTTCTTT. V and J are TRBV28 and TRBJ1-1, with 7 positions matching TRBD1. Germline V gene sequence: CDR1 MDHEN, CDR2 SYDVKM. V gave up 5 bases and J gave up 7 bases; unmatched junction bases: 13. The CDR3 has 15 amino acids.

The gene calls are TRBV30 and TRBJ1-4; D uncertain. The germline gives CDR1 GTSNPN, CDR2 SVGIG (reference sequence). The CDR3 sequence is 13 residues long. V lost 3 bases and J 4 bases, leaving 9 bases between the germline ends. CDR3 region: CAWSRGLNEKLFF. DNA of the CDR3: TGTGCCTGGAGCAGAGGGCTTAATGAAAAACTGTTTTTT. Full variable domain (missing parts from reference TRBV30 and TRBJ1-4): SQTIHQWPATLVQPVGSPLSLECTVEGTSNPNLYWYRQAAGRGLQLLFYSVGIGQISSEVPQNLSASRPQDRQFILSSKKLLLSDSGFYLCAWSRGLNEKLFFGSGTQLSVL.

This chain links TRBV7-9 with TRBJ2-1; 7 nucleotides agree with TRBD2. The CDR3 has 15 amino acids. Per the germline V gene, CDR1 is SEHNR and CDR2 is FQNEAQ (reference sequence). J gave up 3 bases and V 5 bases, and 7 bases lay outside the gene matches. The CDR3 sequence: CASSRRDYNYNEQFF. CDR3 bases: TGTGCCAGCAGCCGGCGGGACTATAACTACAATGAGCAGTTCTTC.

The rearrangement uses TRBV6-6 and TRBJ2-3; no clear D. The CDR3 covers 16 residues. V lost 4 bases, J lost 3 bases, and 17 bases lay in between. CDR1 MNHNY and CDR2 SVGAGI come from the germline V gene (reference sequence). The CDR3 DNA sequence: TGTGCCAGCAGTTCTTCAGCCGGGTCGAGGACAGATACGCAGTATTTT. Encoded protein: CASSSSAGSRTDTQYF.

The V gene is TRBV3-1 (or the pseudogene TRBV3-2), the J gene TRBJ1-4, with D unresolved. This CDR3 region has 14 residues. The V end lost 5 bases, the J end lost 1 base, and 8 bases lay between the germline ends. Germline CDR1 and CDR2: LGHDT and YNNKEL (reference sequence). CDR3 loop: CASSSRLTNEKLFF. CDR3 bases: TGTGCCAGCAGCTCGCGTCTAACTAATGAAAAACTGTTTTTT.

The J gene is TRBJ2-1, the V gene TRBV9; D is uncertain. CDR1 and CDR2 (germline): SGDLS, YYNGEE. The V end was cut by 4 bases, the J end by 5 bases, with 4 bases between. The CDR3 loop spans 11 amino acids. The CDR3 nucleotides read TGTGCCAGCAGCCTAAACAATGAGCAGTTCTTC. Translated, it gives CASSLNNEQFF.

V usage is TRBV27 and J usage is TRBJ2-3, with 9 positions matching TRBD2. Germline V gives CDR1 MNHEY, CDR2 SMNVEV (reference sequence). V gave up 5 bases and J gave up 0 bases; unmatched junction bases: 15. The CDR3 is made up of 19 amino acids. Here the CDR3 DNA reads TGTGCCAGCAGTCAACCGTATAGCGGGAGAGGAGTTAGCACAGATACGCAGTATTTT. Protein: CASSQPYSGRGVSTDTQYF.

The CDR3 sequence: CASSIAGEQYF. The CDR3 DNA follows: TGTGCCAGTAGTATAGCAGGCGAGCAGTACTTC. The chain links TRBV19 to TRBJ2-7, with D hard to call. Germline V gene sequence: CDR1 LNHDA, CDR2 SQIVND (reference sequence). Trimming took 1 base from V and 6 from J, leaving 4 bases between them. The CDR3 spans 11 residues.